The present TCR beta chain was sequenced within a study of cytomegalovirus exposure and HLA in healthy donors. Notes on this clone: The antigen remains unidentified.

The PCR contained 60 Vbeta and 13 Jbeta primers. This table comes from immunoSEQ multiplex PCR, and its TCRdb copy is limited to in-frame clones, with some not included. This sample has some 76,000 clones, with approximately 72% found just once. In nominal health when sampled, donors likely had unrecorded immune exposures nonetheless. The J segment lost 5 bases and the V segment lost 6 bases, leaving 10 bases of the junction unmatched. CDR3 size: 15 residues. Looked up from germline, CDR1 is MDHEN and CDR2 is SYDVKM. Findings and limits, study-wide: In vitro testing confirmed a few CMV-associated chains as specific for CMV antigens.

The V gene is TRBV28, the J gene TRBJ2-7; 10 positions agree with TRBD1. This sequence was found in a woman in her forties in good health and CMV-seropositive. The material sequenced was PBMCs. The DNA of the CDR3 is TGTGCCAGCAGACTAGGACCTGGGACAGGGGACGAGCAGTACTTC. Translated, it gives CASRLGPGTGDEQYF.